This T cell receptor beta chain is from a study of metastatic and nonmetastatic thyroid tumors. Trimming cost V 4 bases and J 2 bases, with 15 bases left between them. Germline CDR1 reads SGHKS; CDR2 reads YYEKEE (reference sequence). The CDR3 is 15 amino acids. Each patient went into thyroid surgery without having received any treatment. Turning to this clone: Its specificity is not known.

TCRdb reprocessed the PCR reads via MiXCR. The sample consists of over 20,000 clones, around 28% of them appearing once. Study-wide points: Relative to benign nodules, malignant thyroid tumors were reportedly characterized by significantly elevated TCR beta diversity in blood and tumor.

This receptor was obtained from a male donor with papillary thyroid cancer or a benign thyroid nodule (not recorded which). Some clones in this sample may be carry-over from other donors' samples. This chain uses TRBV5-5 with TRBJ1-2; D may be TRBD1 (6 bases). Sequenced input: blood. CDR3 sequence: CASSPSGTRNYGYTF. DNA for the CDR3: TGTGCCAGCAGCCCGTCCGGGACACGGAACTATGGCTACACCTTC.